This T cell receptor beta chain was identified in a study of shared clonotypes between healthy human individuals. As for the study in general: Researchers drew samples from a couple of women and a few men aged 18 to 49.

In the sorted-subset replicate PCRs, 200 ng DNA, around 30,000 T cell genomes, was used. Profiled with immunoSEQ multiplex PCR; TCRdb holds only in-frame clones, not every one. The table lists 1 million to 1.2 million clones, approximately 75% of them singletons, with more than 0.85% in the top ten. Turning to this clone: The target antigen is unknown.

CDR1 and CDR2 (germline): MDHEN, SYDVKM. Trimming removed 6 bases from V and 2 bases from J, with 9 bases in between. CDR3 length: 13 amino acids. Study-wide results and caveats: It was observed that about 5% of naive CD4 clonotypes were shared across a handful of donors.

Splitting of CD4+ cells produced CD45RA+ naive and CD45RA-negative memory subsets. The chain employs TRBV28 and TRBJ2-3; D is undetermined. The receptor was isolated from a man between 18 and 35 years old in good health. Some clones in this sample may be carry-over from other donors' samples. Sequenced material: memory CD4+ T cells from PBMCs. As for subset: CD45RA-negative fraction. DNA for the CDR3: TGTGCCAGCAGCCCCCCCGCCACAGATACGCAGTATTTT. Encoded protein: CASSPPATDTQYF.